What follows are 20 T cell receptor beta chains derived from one specimen sequenced in a study of blood T cells in healthy people across ages. Alongside a J-beta primer mix, a sample-barcoded 5' primer served in a second PCR lasting 7 to 11 cycles. TCRdb fed the 5' RACE reads into MiXCR, producing one record per CDR3 protein. Among just over 1 million distinct CDR3 sequences listed, less than 50% were seen once. The sample was blood. These TCRs come from an older woman in good health.

This chain links TRBV10-2 with TRBJ2-5; D is unresolved. CDR1 is WSHSY, CDR2 SAAADI, per germline. CDR3 length: 14 amino acids. Deletions cut 2 bases from V and 5 bases from J, with 12 bases between. The CDR3 reads CASSEAVGWETQYF. The DNA for the CDR3 is TGCGCCAGCAGTGAGGCGGTCGGCTGGGAGACCCAGTACTTC.

This sequence joins TRBV20-1 and TRBJ2-7, with 10 bases identical to TRBD2. The junction had 13 bases not matched to a gene; V was cut back by 5 bases and J by 3 bases. Germline CDR1 DFQATT, CDR2 SNEGSKA (reference sequence). The CDR3 loop spans 16 amino acids. CDR3 DNA: TGCAGTGCTGGAAAAACGCTAGCGGGAGTTAACTACGAGCAGTACTTC. It translates to CSAGKTLAGVNYEQYF.

The rearrangement joins TRBV6-1 to TRBJ2-4; the D is unclear. The CDR3 is 12 amino acids. Germline CDR1 reads MNHNS; CDR2 reads SASEGT. Trimming took off 6 bases at V and 2 bases at J, with 5 bases between the two ends. CDR3: CASRVTKNIQYF. Written as DNA, the CDR3 is TGTGCCAGCAGGGTAACCAAAAACATTCAGTACTTC.

This chain joins TRBV5-1 and TRBJ2-4; no definite D call. Germline-derived CDR1 and CDR2 are SGHRS and YFSETQ. Deletions cut 5 bases from V and 0 bases from J, with 6 bases between. The CDR3 contains 13 residues. CDR3 DNA: TGCGCCAGCAGGTCCCTAGCCAAAAACATTCAGTACTTC. Translation: CASRSLAKNIQYF. Filled out from reference TRBV5-1 and TRBJ2-4, the complete variable domain reads KAGVTQTPRYLIKTRGQQVTLSCSPISGHRSVSWYQQTPGQGLQFLFEYFSETQRNKGNFPGRFSGRQFSNSRSEMNVSTLELGDSALYLCASRSLAKNIQYFGAGTRLSVL.

The chain links TRBV27 to TRBJ2-1; D is undetermined. The CDR3 sequence is 13 residues long. Trimming took off 5 bases at V and 9 bases at J, with 14 bases between the two ends. In germline, CDR1 is MNHEY, CDR2 SMNVEV (reference sequence). DNA of the CDR3: TGTGCCAGCAGTATACCAACGGTGGGTGAGCAGTTCTTC. Translation gives CASSIPTVGEQFF.

As to this clonotype: At one of its ends the junction is not consistent with the germline gene, which may arise from a read error. The chain is built from TRBV2 and TRBJ1-2; D perhaps matches TRBD1 (5 bases). Germline assignment: CDR1 SNHLY and CDR2 FYNNEI. There are 17 residues in the CDR3. The CDR3 sequence: CASSKAAREGQLLGYTF. DNA of the CDR3: TGTGCCAGCAGTAAAGCCGCAAGGGAGGGGCAGCTGTTGGGCTACACCTTC.

The rearrangement links TRBV6-1 to TRBJ1-1; the D gene is possibly TRBD1 (5 bases). This CDR3 has 16 amino acids. CDR1 MNHNS and CDR2 SASEGT come from the germline V gene. Trimming shortened V by 0 bases and J by 0 bases, and 11 bases separated the two germline ends. In DNA form, the CDR3 reads TGTGCCAGCAGTGAAGCAATAGGGGAGTTGAACACTGAAGCTTTCTTT. This codes for CASSEAIGELNTEAFF.

This clonotype turned up a few times. The chain has TRBV3-1 and TRBJ1-2; D call uncertain. Germline CDR1 is LGHDT and CDR2 is YNNKEL (reference sequence). V lost 4 bases, J lost 2 bases, and 17 bases lay in between. The CDR3 is 16 amino acids. CDR3 sequence reads: CASSPKLTAGNYGYTF. The CDR3 DNA follows: TGTGCCAGCAGCCCTAAGCTCACGGCCGGCAACTATGGCTACACCTTC.

The rearrangement joins TRBV5-1 to TRBJ2-4; possible D gene TRBD1, 5 bases. TRBJ2-7 explains the end of the DNA better; the J call may be wrong. The CDR3 extends over 15 amino acids. Germline CDR1 reads SGHRS; CDR2 reads YFSETQ. The CDR3 DNA is TGCGCCAGCAGCTTAGGGGCGGCACAATCCTACGAGCAGTACTTC. As protein: CASSLGAAQSYEQYF.

This clonotype has more than one count but fewer than ten. The genes are TRBV20-1 and TRBJ2-7; 8 bases match TRBD2. This CDR3 spans 15 amino acids. The ends lost 4 bases at V and 2 bases at J; junction bases unmatched: 10. In germline, CDR1 is DFQATT, CDR2 SNEGSKA (reference sequence). The CDR3 DNA sequence: TGCAGTGCTACGGACCGCTCCGGGGGGGCCTACGAGCAGTACTTC. Amino acid sequence: CSATDRSGGAYEQYF.

The chain employs TRBV7-3 and TRBJ2-1; 7 bases align to TRBD2. Trimming took 2 bases from V and 10 from J; bases not matched to a gene: 8. The CDR3 is 14 residues long. CDR1 and CDR2 (germline): SGHTA, FQGTGA. This CDR3 reads CASSLGDYPLEQFF. DNA for the CDR3: TGTGCCAGCAGCTTAGGGGACTACCCCCTCGAGCAGTTCTTC.

This chain connects TRBV6-2 or TRBV6-3 to TRBJ2-5; 9 bases match TRBD1. The CDR3 contains 15 residues. Germline values: CDR1 MNHEY, CDR2 SVGEGT. V lost 2 bases to trimming and J lost 11 bases; unmatched junction nucleotides: 12. The CDR3 loop reads CASSYRDREFDEQYF. CDR3 sequence (DNA): TGTGCCAGCAGTTACCGGGACAGGGAATTCGATGAGCAGTACTTC.

The rearrangement joins TRBV12-3 or TRBV12-4 to TRBJ1-1; D gene unclear. This CDR3 region has 14 residues. Trimming shortened V by 2 bases and J by 5 bases, and 12 bases separated the two germline ends. CDR3 protein: CASSLRPGYTEAFF. The CDR3 DNA is TGTGCCAGCAGTTTACGTCCCGGATATACTGAAGCTTTCTTT.

The chain recombines TRBV6-5 with TRBJ1-2; D is possibly TRBD1 (5 bases). CDR1 is MNHEY, CDR2 SVGAGI, per germline. This CDR3 has 13 residues. V lost 7 bases and J lost 4, with 13 bases in between. The CDR3 here is CASTTQGTYGYTF. The CDR3 bases are TGTGCCAGCACCACCCAGGGAACCTATGGCTACACCTTC.

This clonotype was counted only a few times. The chain uses TRBV29-1 and TRBJ2-3, with 7 positions matching TRBD1. The trim removed 1 base at V and 4 bases at J, leaving 5 bases unmatched. CDR1 and CDR2 from the germline V gene are SQVTM and ANQGSEA. This CDR3 region has 14 residues. CDR3 nucleotide sequence: TGCAGCGTTGAAGGACAGGGTAAGGCAGATACGCAGTATTTT. It codes for CSVEGQGKADTQYF.

A few counts support this clonotype. The chain is built from TRBV7-9 and TRBJ2-7; D is ambiguous. Trimming shortened V by 5 bases and J by 3 bases, and 8 bases separated the two germline ends. This CDR3 spans 12 amino acids. Germline V CDR1 and CDR2: SEHNR, FQNEAQ (reference sequence). The CDR3 loop reads CASSQTIYEQYF. In nucleotides, the CDR3 is TGTGCCAGCAGCCAAACAATCTACGAGCAGTACTTC.

V is TRBV5-1 and J is TRBJ2-3; D perhaps matches TRBD2 (5 bases). Trimming took off 0 bases at V and 3 bases at J, with 11 bases between the two ends. Germline CDR1 SGHRS, CDR2 YFSETQ. The CDR3 consists of 15 residues. CDR3 protein: CASSLVVAYTDTQYF. The CDR3 DNA reads as TGCGCCAGCAGCTTGGTAGTAGCGTATACAGATACGCAGTATTTT.

The chain is built from TRBV12-3 or TRBV12-4 and TRBJ1-5, with TRBD1 matching over 10 bases. CDR3 length: 17 amino acids. The V segment lost 8 bases and the J segment 2 bases; nucleotides outside the gene matches: 12. The CDR3 is CASGRDRGHWGNQPQHF. Written as DNA, the CDR3 is TGTGCCAGCGGCCGGGACAGGGGACACTGGGGCAATCAGCCCCAGCATTTT.

This clonotype has just a few counts. This chain connects TRBV5-1 to TRBJ2-1; 13 bases are shared with TRBD2. Germline CDR1 reads SGHRS; CDR2 reads YFSETQ. The V gene end was trimmed by 8 bases and the J gene end by 7 bases; junction bases not matched to a gene: 9. The CDR3 extends over 15 amino acids. The CDR3 sequence: CASRDRLAGGNEQFF. CDR3 DNA sequence: TGCGCCAGTAGAGATAGACTAGCGGGAGGAAATGAGCAGTTCTTC.

The rearrangement uses TRBV29-1 and TRBJ2-7, with a possible D match to TRBD2 (6 bases). Germline values: CDR1 SQVTM, CDR2 ANQGSEA. The CDR3 is 16 residues long. Trimming took off 8 bases at V and 3 bases at J, with 26 bases between the two ends. This CDR3 is CSSRQTILAPNYEQYF. The CDR3 DNA follows: TGCAGCTCTAGACAGACCATCCTAGCGCCAAACTACGAGCAGTACTTC.